Listed below are T cell receptor beta chains from one sample, sequenced in a study of spatial heterogeneity in lung cancer. TCRdb fed the 5' RACE reads into MiXCR, producing one record per CDR3 protein. The sample consists of tens of thousands of distinct CDR3 sequences, less than 20% of them appearing once. The material sequenced was PBMCs, taken at follow-up. These receptors were obtained from a male donor with early-stage non-small cell lung cancer. CDR3s include the opening cysteine and the closing phenylalanine or tryptophan. D genes are given only for firm matches. Size is stated for part of the rows, as once, few or many counts, or as a class when the clone is expanded.

d_gene | len | j_gene | v_gene | abundance | CDR3nt | CDR3aa
. | 12 | TRBJ2-5 | TRBV20-1 | . | TGCAGTGCTAACAGGGAGGCAGAGACCCAGTACTTC | CSANREAETQYF
. | 17 | TRBJ2-2 | TRBV15 | few | TGTGCCACCAGCAGAGATTCGGGATCACCGAACACCGGGGAGCTGTTTTTT | CATSRDSGSPNTGELFF
. | 15 | TRBJ2-1 | TRBV19 | . | TGTGCCAGTAGTAAACAGACAAGCTCCTACAATGAGCAGTTCTTC | CASSKQTSSYNEQFF
TRBD1 | 14 | TRBJ2-1 | TRBV5-1 | once | TGCGCCAGCAGCCCCGGACAGGGAAGGGATGAGCAGTTCTTC | CASSPGQGRDEQFF
TRBD1 | 14 | TRBJ1-5 | TRBV10-3 | . | TGTGCCACCGGACAGGGGGCGAGAGGGCAGCCCCAGCATTTT | CATGQGARGQPQHF
. | 12 | TRBJ1-5 | TRBV30 | few | TGTGCCTGGAGACAGGGCAATCAGCCCCAGCATTTT | CAWRQGNQPQHF
. | 13 | TRBJ1-5 | TRBV12-3/TRBV12-4 | many | TGTGCCAGCAGTTTCAGTGCCTGGCAGCCCCAGCATTTT | CASSFSAWQPQHF
. | 14 | TRBJ1-1 | TRBV3-1 | few | TGTGCCAGCAGCCAGCGGGGTTCGAACACTGAAGCTTTCTTT | CASSQRGSNTEAFF
TRBD1 | 16 | TRBJ1-1 | TRBV4-1 | . | TGCGCCAGCAGCCCCGGACAGGGGACCATGAACACTGAAGCTTTCTTT | CASSPGQGTMNTEAFF
. | 13 | TRBJ2-5 | TRBV7-6 | many | TGTGCCAGCAGCTTAGGCTTCCAAGAGACCCAGTACTTC | CASSLGFQETQYF
. | 12 | TRBJ1-2 | TRBV29-1 | . | TGCAGCGTTGGTGACTCCTATTATGGCTACACCTTC | CSVGDSYYGYTF
. | 12 | TRBJ1-2 | TRBV7-9 | many | TGTGCCAGCAGCCTACCGGGGGTAGGCTACACCTTC | CASSLPGVGYTF
. | 12 | TRBJ1-6 | TRBV2 | . | TGTGCCAGCAGTAGGGTGGGGTCACCCCTCCACTTT | CASSRVGSPLHF
. | 13 | TRBJ2-3 | TRBV20-1 | few | TGCAGTGCTAGAGATATTGGGCCAGATACGCAGTATTTT | CSARDIGPDTQYF
. | 13 | TRBJ2-6 | TRBV6-6 | . | TGTGGAACTACAGGGTCTGGGGCCAACGTCCTGACTTTC | CGTTGSGANVLTF
TRBD2 | 15 | TRBJ2-5 | TRBV5-1 | . | TGCGCCAGCAGTTTAGCGGGAACCTACCAAGAGACCCAGTACTTC | CASSLAGTYQETQYF
TRBD1 | 14 | TRBJ2-7 | TRBV20-1 | many | TGCAGTGCTTTGGGACAGGGAGCGAGTTACGAGCAGTACTTC | CSALGQGASYEQYF
. | 14 | TRBJ1-5 | TRBV3-1 | . | TGTGCCAGCAGCCAAGTGACAGGCAATCAGCCCCAGCATTTT | CASSQVTGNQPQHF
. | 14 | TRBJ2-3 | TRBV11-2 | few | TGTGCCAGCAGCAGAGGACAGAGGAAGAATACGCAGTATTTT | CASSRGQRKNTQYF
TRBD1 | 15 | TRBJ2-3 | TRBV27 | . | TGTGCCAGCAGTTACCGACAGGGGGCTCCAGATACGCAGTATTTT | CASSYRQGAPDTQYF
. | 15 | TRBJ2-3 | TRBV5-1 | . | TGCGCCAGCAACTTTCGGGGGTTCCCCACAGATACGCAGTATTTT | CASNFRGFPTDTQYF
. | 14 | TRBJ1-1 | TRBV20-1 | . | TGCAGTGCCAGCAGGGTCGAAGTCCCTACCGGGGCTTTCTTT | CSASRVEVPTGAFF
. | 14 | TRBJ2-2 | TRBV10-1 | many | TGCGCCAGCAGTTTAGTTCTGGGTACCGGGGAGCTGTTTTTT | CASSLVLGTGELFF
TRBD1 | 14 | TRBJ2-3 | TRBV5-6 | . | TGTGCCAGCAGTACCGGGACAGGGATGGATACGCAGTATTTT | CASSTGTGMDTQYF
. | 14 | TRBJ2-7 | TRBV6-5 | many | TGTGCCAGCAGTACACCCGGGGCTTACTACGAGCAGTACTTC | CASSTPGAYYEQYF
. | 16 | TRBJ2-6 | TRBV11-2 | few | TGTGCCAGCAGCTCAACCGGGTGGTCTGGGGCCAACGTCCTGACTTTC | CASSSTGWSGANVLTF
TRBD1 | 15 | TRBJ1-5 | TRBV4-2 | few | TGTGCCAGCAGCCTCGGGACAGTTAGCAATCAGCCCCAGCATTTT | CASSLGTVSNQPQHF
. | 17 | TRBJ1-2 | TRBV27 | few | TGTGCCAGCAGTTCTAGGTCCCGTCCCGACCACCCCTATGGCTACACCTTC | CASSSRSRPDHPYGYTF
. | 14 | TRBJ1-1 | TRBV19 | few | TGTGCCAGTACAAAACCCACTCGGAACACTGAAGCTTTCTTT | CASTKPTRNTEAFF
TRBD1 | 15 | TRBJ1-2 | TRBV3-1 | few | TGTGCCAGCAGCCAAGGCGGGACAGGTGGCTATGGCTACACCTTC | CASSQGGTGGYGYTF
. | 16 | TRBJ2-1 | TRBV12-3/TRBV12-4 | few | TGTGCCAGCAGTCCCCCTAACGGGCAGGGTCACAATGAGCAGTTCTTC | CASSPPNGQGHNEQFF
TRBD1 | 14 | TRBJ2-1 | TRBV29-1 | . | TGCAGCGTTGGGTACAGGGGGCGGAACAATGAGCAGTTCTTC | CSVGYRGRNNEQFF
TRBD2 | 16 | TRBJ2-1 | TRBV29-1 | few | TGCAGCGTTGAAGGTCTAGCGGGATTTTCAACAAATGAGCAGTTCTTC | CSVEGLAGFSTNEQFF
TRBD2 | 15 | TRBJ2-1 | TRBV11-2 | few | TGTGCCAGCAGCTTAGATCCCCTAGCGGGTTATGAGCAGTTCTTC | CASSLDPLAGYEQFF
TRBD1 | 16 | TRBJ1-4 | TRBV7-2 | . | TGTGCCAGCAGCTCGGACCCAACAGGGGCAAATGAAAAACTGTTTTTT | CASSSDPTGANEKLFF